This TCR beta chain is from a study of PD-1 blockade in classical Hodgkin lymphoma. Overall study: Nivolumab was administered to patients intravenously at 3 mg/kg every 2 weeks.

Method: immunoSEQ multiplex PCR; TCRdb's copy keeps in-frame clones and lacks some. Here the sample spans about 40,000 clones, around 87% being singletons. Every patient had relapsed following autologous stem cell transplantation, and cohorts differed in brentuximab vedotin exposure. When best responses were assessed, they were complete response, partial response or progressive disease. V was pared by 1 base and J by 13 bases, with 16 bases between. CDR1 LGHNA and CDR2 YSLEER come from the germline V gene. There are 13 residues in the CDR3. The chain links TRBV4-3 to TRBJ2-5; possibly TRBD1 for D (6 bases). This receptor was taken from a human donor with classical Hodgkin lymphoma. The sequenced sample was peripheral blood mononuclear cells (PBMCs), obtained at baseline. The CDR3: CASSQVRWQGTYF. In nucleotides, the CDR3 is TGCGCCAGCAGCCAAGTGAGGTGGCAGGGGACGTACTTC.